These 29 T cell receptor beta chains came from one sample sequenced in a study of molecular identifiers for immune sequencing clone quantification. In TCRdb, the PCR reads were re-called with MiXCR into one record per CDR3 protein. The table shows around 460,000 distinct CDR3 sequences, with 25% occurring only once. What was sequenced was naive CD8+ T cells from blood, with Jurkat cell RNA spiked in. The sample's subset: FACS-sorted CD8+CD4-CCR7+CD45RA+ naive T cells. All receptors derive from a human donor in good health. Some libraries in this study had Jurkat cell RNA spiked in.

The CDR3 loop reads CASSQELPTAQETQYF. CDR3 sequence (DNA): TGCGCCAGCAGCCAAGAGCTCCCGACAGCACAAGAGACCCAGTACTTC. The rearrangement links TRBV4-1 to TRBJ2-5, with a weak D call TRBD1 (5 bases). The length of the CDR3 is 16 residues. CDR1 is MGHRA and CDR2 is YSYEKL in the germline V gene. Trimming removed 0 bases at V and 2 bases at J, with 13 bases between.

This clonotype was found a few times. The rearrangement uses TRBV20-1 and TRBJ2-7; possible D gene TRBD2, 5 bases. The CDR3 loop spans 13 amino acids. The V gene lost 1 base and the J gene lost 2 bases, with 9 bases spanning the gap. The germline CDR1 and CDR2 sequences are DFQATT and SNEGSKA (reference sequence). In nucleotides, the CDR3 is TGCAGTGCTAGAGCGGGGTCCCCCTACGAGCAGTACTTC. The encoded protein is CSARAGSPYEQYF.

There are a few counts of this clonotype. V usage is TRBV6-5 and J usage is TRBJ1-3; unclear D gene. The germline V gene encodes CDR1 MNHEY and CDR2 SVGAGI. Trimming cost V 6 bases and J 8 bases, with 11 bases left between them. The CDR3 contains 12 residues. CDR3 residues: CASRDHRYTIYF. CDR3 DNA sequence: TGTGCCAGCAGGGATCATCGTTACACCATATATTTT.

This clonotype was observed a handful of times. This chain connects TRBV19 to TRBJ1-5, with D perhaps matching TRBD1 (5 bases). The CDR3 sequence is 16 residues long. Germline CDR1 and CDR2: LNHDA and SQIVND (reference sequence). Deletions cut 6 bases from V and 2 bases from J, with 17 bases between. In nucleotides, the CDR3 is TGTGCCAGTAGGAATCTGGACATAGTCGGCAATCAGCCCCAGCATTTT. Translated: CASRNLDIVGNQPQHF.

Details on this clonotype: One base away lies a much larger clone, so this may be a sequencing read error. This chain uses TRBV29-1 with TRBJ2-1; 7 nucleotides agree with TRBD1. This CDR3 comprises 12 residues. The V gene's germline CDR1 is SQVTM and CDR2 ANQGSEA. The CDR3 is CSVQTGKNEQSF. CDR3 bases: TGCAGCGTTCAGACAGGGAAGAATGAGCAGTCCTTC.

For this clonotype: A much larger clone lies a single base off, so this may be a read error. This rearrangement joins TRBV7-2 to TRBJ2-7, with 9 bases identical to TRBD2. This CDR3 is 15 amino acids long. Germline CDR1 SGHTA, CDR2 FQGNSA. The chain's CDR3 is CASSLVASGTYAQYF. The CDR3, as DNA: TGTGCCAGCAGCTTAGTGGCTAGCGGGACCTACGCGCAGTACTTC.

V is TRBV20-1 and J is TRBJ2-3; D call uncertain. The CDR3 totals 15 residues. V was shortened by 0 bases and J by 4 bases, with 14 bases between the two germline ends. Per the germline V gene, CDR1 is DFQATT and CDR2 is SNEGSKA (reference sequence). The CDR3 DNA follows: TGCAGTGCTAGAGATTGGGCTGAGTCGGCAGATACGCAGTATTTT. Its protein is CSARDWAESADTQYF.

This clonotype came up many times. The CDR3 nucleotides are TGCAGCGCCCTCCTAGATACCTACGAGCAGTACTTC. Translation gives CSALLDTYEQYF. V and J are TRBV29-1 and TRBJ2-7; D is unresolved. Germline CDR1 is SQVTM and CDR2 is ANQGSEA. The CDR3 length is 12 residues. V gave up 7 bases and J gave up 2 bases, with 12 bases separating them.

This chain connects TRBV12-3 or TRBV12-4 to TRBJ2-2; D unresolved. The CDR3 runs to 14 residues. V was shortened by 3 bases and J by 4 bases, with 9 bases between the two germline ends. In DNA form, the CDR3 reads TGTGCCAGCAGTTTCTACGGCAGCACCGGGGAGCTGTTTTTT. Its protein is CASSFYGSTGELFF.

This clonotype came up many times. V usage is TRBV25-1 and J usage is TRBJ2-7, with 9 bases aligning to TRBD2. The germline V gene encodes CDR1 MGHDK and CDR2 SYGVNS. The CDR3 has 15 amino acids. V lost 3 bases to trimming and J lost 4 bases; unmatched junction nucleotides: 7. CDR3 protein: CASSDPIAGVYEQYF. Written as DNA, the CDR3 is TGTGCCAGCAGTGACCCAATAGCGGGAGTTTACGAGCAGTACTTC.

This clonotype was seen only a few times. The rearrangement links TRBV9 to TRBJ2-3; 8 bases line up with TRBD2. V trimming: 3 bases; J trimming: 8 bases; junction bases outside the gene matches: 8. In germline, CDR1 is SGDLS, CDR2 YYNGEE. CDR3 length: 14 amino acids. The CDR3 loop reads CASSESGSPGTQYF. In nucleotides, the CDR3 is TGTGCCAGCAGCGAGAGCGGGAGCCCAGGTACGCAGTATTTT.

This clonotype was seen only a few times. The chain uses TRBV23-1 and TRBJ2-5; no clear D gene. TRBV23-1 counts as an open reading frame of uncertain function. V lost 2 bases and J lost 5, with 9 bases in between. The CDR3 consists of 13 residues. DNA of the CDR3: TGCGCCAGCAGTCAACCTCTACCCGAGACCCAGTACTTC. Its protein is CASSQPLPETQYF.

This clonotype was found many times. CDR3 amino acids: CSVDGTGDYEQYF. The DNA for the CDR3 is TGCAGCGTTGACGGGACAGGGGACTACGAGCAGTACTTC. This chain connects TRBV29-1 to TRBJ2-7, with 10 bases that match TRBD1. This CDR3 spans 13 amino acids. Trimming removed 3 bases from V and 3 bases from J; junction bases left unmatched: 2. Germline loops: CDR1 SQVTM, CDR2 ANQGSEA.

For this clonotype: A read error may be the cause here, since a much bigger clone is one base away. V usage is TRBV7-6 and J usage is TRBJ2-5; possibly TRBD2 for D (6 bases). Trimming took 5 bases from V and 2 from J, leaving 15 bases between them. CDR3 length: 15 amino acids. Per germline, CDR1 SGHVS and CDR2 FNYEAQ. CDR3 amino acids: CASSEECGTQETQYF. The CDR3 nucleotides read TGTGCCAGCAGCGAAGAGTGCGGGACTCAAGAGACCCAGTACTTC.

There are a few counts of this clonotype. The rearrangement links TRBV10-3 to TRBJ1-1; TRBD1 aligns across 12 bases. CDR3 length: 14 amino acids. V was clipped by 7 bases and J by 5 bases; unmatched bases: 5. CDR1 and CDR2 from the germline V gene are ENHRY and SYGVKD. The CDR3 spells CAITGTGGYTEAFF. The CDR3 DNA sequence: TGTGCCATCACTGGGACAGGGGGCTATACTGAAGCTTTCTTT.

This clonotype has a handful of counts. The chain is built from TRBV19 and TRBJ2-7, with 7 bases identical to TRBD2. Unmatched junction bases numbered 9, after V lost 5 bases and J lost 2 bases. Germline V lookup: CDR1 LNHDA, CDR2 SQIVND (reference sequence). The CDR3 spans 15 residues. The CDR3: CASSPSTGTTYEQYF. CDR3 nucleotides: TGTGCCAGTAGTCCCTCAACCGGGACTACCTACGAGCAGTACTTC.

V and J are TRBV6-6 and TRBJ2-3, with 7 bases lining up with TRBD2. V was pared by 11 bases and J by 1 base, with 3 bases of the junction left unmatched. The CDR3 extends over 12 amino acids. CDR1 and CDR2 (germline): MNHNY, SVGAGI (reference sequence). CDR3 DNA: TGTGCCGTTGCGGGAGGCACAGATACGCAGTATTTT. This sequence encodes CAVAGGTDTQYF.

There are a few counts of this clonotype. The chain links TRBV4-2 to TRBJ2-3; D may be TRBD1 or TRBD2 (5 bases each). Germline V gene lookup returns CDR1 LGHNA and CDR2 YNFKEQ. V lost 1 base to trimming and J lost 1 base, with 9 bases between them. CDR3 size: 15 residues. The CDR3 region is CASSQVSGRTDTQYF. CDR3 nucleotide sequence: TGTGCCAGCAGCCAAGTATCGGGGCGCACAGATACGCAGTATTTT.

This clonotype showed up many times. The chain combines TRBV4-3 with TRBJ2-6, with 10 bases aligning to TRBD1. The ends lost 2 bases at V and 1 base at J; junction bases unmatched: 8. Germline assignment: CDR1 LGHNA and CDR2 YSLEER. The CDR3 is made up of 19 amino acids. The CDR3 nucleotides are TGCGCCAGCAGCCAACATGCCGGGACAGGGGTGTCTGGGGCCAACGTCCTGACTTTC. It translates to CASSQHAGTGVSGANVLTF.

The V gene is TRBV9, the J gene TRBJ2-7; 8 bases fit TRBD2. Germline assignment: CDR1 SGDLS and CDR2 YYNGEE. V shed 4 bases, J shed 5 bases, and the junction held 8 bases outside the gene matches. This CDR3 spans 14 amino acids. The CDR3 loop reads CASSPGTREHEQYF. CDR3 DNA sequence: TGTGCCAGCAGCCCAGGGACTAGGGAACACGAGCAGTACTTC. Together with reference TRBV9 and TRBJ2-7, the CDR3 gives the full variable domain: DSGVTQTPKHLITATGQRVTLRCSPRSGDLSVYWYQQSLDQGLQFLIQYYNGEERAKGNILERFSAQQFPDLHSELNLSSLELGDSALYFCASSPGTREHEQYFGPGTRLTVT.

This clonotype was counted once. At one of its ends the junction is not consistent with the germline gene, which may arise from a read error. The V and J genes are TRBV7-2 and TRBJ2-1; the match to TRBD2 covers 13 bases. Germline loops: CDR1 SGHTA, CDR2 FQGNSA. The CDR3 loop spans 15 amino acids. CDR3 loop: CARRSTSGGGYEQFF. DNA for the CDR3: TGTGCCCGCAGATCCACTAGCGGGGGGGGATATGAGCAGTTCTTC.

V is TRBV13 and J is TRBJ2-7; TRBD2 agrees at 8 bases. The junction had 12 bases not matched to a gene; V was cut back by 4 bases and J by 7 bases. CDR1 and CDR2 from the germline V gene are PRHDT and FYEKMQ (reference sequence). The CDR3 sequence is 15 residues long. The CDR3 region has the DNA TGTGCCAGCAGCTCCCGAGGTAGCGGGGCCTGGGAGCAGTACTTC. This codes for CASSSRGSGAWEQYF. The full variable domain, completed using reference TRBV13 and TRBJ2-7, is AAGVIQSPRHLIKEKRETATLKCYPIPRHDTVYWYQQGPGQDPQFLISFYEKMQSDKGSIPDRFSAQQFSDYHSELNMSSLELGDSALYFCASSSRGSGAWEQYFGPGTRLTVT.

A word on this clonotype: The germline gene is not matched at one end of the junction; a read error may be the cause. V is TRBV4-2 and J is TRBJ2-7, with TRBD2 matching 7 bases. This CDR3 comprises 15 residues. The germline CDR1 and CDR2 sequences are LGHNA and YNFKEQ. The CDR3 coding sequence is TGTGCCAGCAGCCAAGACTCGGGGGGATACTACGCGCAGTACTTC. This sequence encodes CASSQDSGGYYAQYF.

This clonotype was counted many times. The chain employs TRBV5-1 and TRBJ2-3, with D unresolved. Trimming stripped 5 bases from V and 1 base from J, with 11 bases between. Germline-derived CDR1 and CDR2 are SGHRS and YFSETQ. The CDR3 is 14 amino acids. CDR3 amino acids: CASSERPGTDTQYF. In nucleotides, the CDR3 is TGCGCCAGCAGTGAACGCCCCGGCACAGATACGCAGTATTTT.

This clonotype occurred many times. The V and J genes are TRBV7-6 and TRBJ2-3, with TRBD2 matching 8 bases. The CDR3 totals 17 residues. J was trimmed by 6 bases and V by 3 bases; bases with no gene match: 14. Germline assignment: CDR1 SGHVS and CDR2 FNYEAQ. The CDR3 reads CASSFATSGSSRDTQYF. CDR3 nucleotides: TGTGCCAGCAGCTTCGCAACTAGCGGAAGCTCTAGGGATACGCAGTATTTT.

There are a few counts of this clonotype. The chain couples TRBV4-3 to TRBJ1-3, with D unclear. The V and J ends lost 0 bases and 0 bases respectively, with 9 bases between them. The CDR3 loop spans 16 amino acids. Germline V gene sequence: CDR1 LGHNA, CDR2 YSLEER. The CDR3 loop reads CASSQDSYLSGNTIYF. The CDR3 region has the DNA TGCGCCAGCAGCCAAGATTCCTACCTCTCTGGAAACACCATATATTTT.

Ten or more counts support this clonotype. The V gene is TRBV12-5, the J gene TRBJ2-3; 14 nucleotides line up with TRBD2. The CDR3 length is 17 residues. Germline V gene data show CDR1 as LGHNT and CDR2 as FRNRAP. Trimming cost V 0 bases and J 8 bases; bases outside gene matches: 7. In DNA, the CDR3 is TGTGCTAGTGGTTTGGTACCGGGACTAGCGGGAGATGTTACGCAGTATTTT. Protein: CASGLVPGLAGDVTQYF.

This chain links TRBV29-1 with TRBJ2-7, with a possible D match to TRBD1 (6 bases). The CDR3 totals 12 residues. Germline V CDR1 and CDR2: SQVTM, ANQGSEA. Deletions cut 6 bases from V and 6 bases from J, with 15 bases between. The CDR3 DNA sequence: TGCAGCGTCCAGGGGACCCCCATCGAGCAGTACTTC. Translated, it gives CSVQGTPIEQYF.

V is TRBV27 and J is TRBJ2-7, with TRBD2 identical over 14 bases. The CDR3 extends over 16 amino acids. Germline CDR1 reads MNHEY; CDR2 reads SMNVEV (reference sequence). The J segment lost 4 bases and the V segment lost 0 bases, leaving 2 bases of the junction unmatched. CDR3 bases: TGTGCCAGCAGTTTATCCGGACTAGCGGGAGGTTACGAGCAGTACTTC. Encoded protein: CASSLSGLAGGYEQYF.